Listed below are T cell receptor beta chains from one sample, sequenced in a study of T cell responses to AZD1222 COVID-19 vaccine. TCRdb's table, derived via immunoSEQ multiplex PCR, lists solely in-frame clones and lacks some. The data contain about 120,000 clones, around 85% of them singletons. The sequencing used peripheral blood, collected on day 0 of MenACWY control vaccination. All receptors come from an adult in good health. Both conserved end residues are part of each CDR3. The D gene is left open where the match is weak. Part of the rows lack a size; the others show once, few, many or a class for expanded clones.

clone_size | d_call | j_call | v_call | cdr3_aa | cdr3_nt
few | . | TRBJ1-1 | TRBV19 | CASSRGMNTEAFF | TGTGCCAGTAGCAGGGGTATGAACACTGAAGCTTTCTTT
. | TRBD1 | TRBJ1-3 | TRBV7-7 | CASSSGQGNTIYF | TGTGCCAGCAGCTCGGGACAGGGGAACACCATATATTTT
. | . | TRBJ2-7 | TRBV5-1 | CASSRTQAYEQYF | TGCGCCAGCAGCCGGACCCAAGCCTACGAGCAGTACTTC
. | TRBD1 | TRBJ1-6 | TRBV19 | CASTSTGDPNSPLHF | TGTGCCAGTACATCCACAGGGGACCCAAATTCACCCCTCCACTTT
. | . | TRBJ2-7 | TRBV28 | CASSPGAAYEQYF | TGTGCCAGCAGTCCGGGGGCAGCCTACGAGCAGTACTTC
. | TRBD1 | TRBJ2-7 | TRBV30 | CAWNGQGAAYEQYF | TGTGCCTGGAACGGGCAGGGGGCGGCTTACGAGCAGTACTTC
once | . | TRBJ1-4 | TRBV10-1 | CASSEIGFGKLFF | TGCGCCAGCAGTGAGATTGGGTTTGGAAAACTGTTTTTT
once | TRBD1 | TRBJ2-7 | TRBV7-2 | CASSSQGPRYEQYF | TGTGCCAGCAGCTCACAGGGGCCTCGGTACGAGCAGTACTTC
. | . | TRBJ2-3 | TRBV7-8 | CASSLGRNTDTQYF | TGTGCCAGCAGCTTGGGGCGGAACACAGATACGCAGTATTTT
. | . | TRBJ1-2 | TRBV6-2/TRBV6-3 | CASSDTTRGIYGYTF | TGTGCCAGCAGTGACACGACCCGAGGCATCTATGGCTACACCTTC
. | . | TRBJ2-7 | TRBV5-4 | CASSPASRQAHEQYF | TGTGCCAGCAGCCCGGCAAGCCGACAAGCCCACGAGCAGTACTTC
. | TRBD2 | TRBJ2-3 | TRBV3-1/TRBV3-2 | CASSQPKKRGVGTDTQYF | TGTGCCAGCAGCCAACCCAAAAAGCGGGGGGTTGGCACAGATACGCAGTATTTT
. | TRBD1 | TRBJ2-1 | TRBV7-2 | CASSVDMLTGGKQFF | TGTGCCAGCAGCGTCGACATGCTAACAGGGGGAAAGCAGTTCTTC
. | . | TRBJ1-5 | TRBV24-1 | CATSDHNWGQPQHF | TGTGCCACCAGTGATCACAACTGGGGCCAGCCCCAGCATTTT
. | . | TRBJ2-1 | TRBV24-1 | CATSDPTWGYNEQFF | TGTGCCACCAGTGACCCCACTTGGGGCTACAATGAGCAGTTCTTC